Listed below are T cell receptor beta chains from one sample, sequenced in a study of T cells in Graves' hyperthyroidism and ophthalmopathy. Via MiXCR, TCRdb re-called the multiplex PCR reads, giving one row per CDR3 protein. This repertoire shows hundreds of thousands of distinct CDR3 sequences, roughly 13% found once; its top ten account for approximately 35%. The sequenced sample consisted of blood. All receptors come from a woman aged 40 to 49 with Graves' ophthalmopathy. Each CDR3 is given without its conserved first and last residue.

j_call	v_call	cdr3_aa
TRBJ1-4	TRBV5-1	ASSGPGRPEGEKLF
TRBJ1-2	TRBV7-9	ASGLGPPGAYGYT
TRBJ2-2	TRBV4-2	ASSQEGGAGYVGELF
TRBJ2-5	TRBV12-5	ASGLVTETQY
TRBJ2-4	TRBV29-1	SVEVLAKNIQY
TRBJ1-4	TRBV2	ASSGSFTGGAGEKLF
TRBJ1-1	TRBV7-9	ASSSKTGGAGTEAF
TRBJ1-5	TRBV2	ASSDWTGVGQPQH
TRBJ1-5	TRBV30	AWRRDLRQPQH
TRBJ2-1	TRBV20-1	SALGLAEYNEQF
TRBJ2-7	TRBV28	ASSLGASGVSEQY
TRBJ2-1	TRBV11-2	ASSLEWVRQGVFEQF
TRBJ2-1	TRBV3-1	ASSLSTRYNEQF
TRBJ2-5	TRBV27	ASSWTSSPQEIQY
TRBJ1-2	TRBV20-1	SERRGRGGYT
TRBJ1-1	TRBV30	AWSREMNTEAF
TRBJ1-4	TRBV6-1	ASSTRHNEKLF
TRBJ1-1	TRBV3-1	ASSRDGTRTEAF
TRBJ2-2	TRBV6-1	ASRPWGGLAGELF
TRBJ2-5	TRBV6-2/TRBV6-3	ASSPGLAVNQETQY
TRBJ1-5	TRBV5-1	ASSLDGGSFQPQH